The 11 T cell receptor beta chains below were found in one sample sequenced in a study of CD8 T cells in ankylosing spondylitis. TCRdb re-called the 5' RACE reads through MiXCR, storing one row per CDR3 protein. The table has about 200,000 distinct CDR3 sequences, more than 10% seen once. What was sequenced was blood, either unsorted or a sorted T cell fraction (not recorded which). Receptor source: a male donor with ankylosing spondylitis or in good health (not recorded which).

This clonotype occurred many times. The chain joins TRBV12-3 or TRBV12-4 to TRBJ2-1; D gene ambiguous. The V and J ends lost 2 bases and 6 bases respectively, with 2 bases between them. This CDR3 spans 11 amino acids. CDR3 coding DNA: TGTGCCAGCAGTTTAATCAATGAGCAGTTCTTC. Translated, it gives CASSLINEQFF.

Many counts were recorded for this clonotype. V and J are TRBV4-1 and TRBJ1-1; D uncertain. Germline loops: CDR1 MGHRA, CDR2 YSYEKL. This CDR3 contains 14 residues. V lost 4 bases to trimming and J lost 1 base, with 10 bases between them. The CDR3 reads CASSLQMGNTEAFF. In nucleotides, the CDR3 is TGCGCCAGCAGCCTTCAAATGGGGAACACTGAAGCTTTCTTT.

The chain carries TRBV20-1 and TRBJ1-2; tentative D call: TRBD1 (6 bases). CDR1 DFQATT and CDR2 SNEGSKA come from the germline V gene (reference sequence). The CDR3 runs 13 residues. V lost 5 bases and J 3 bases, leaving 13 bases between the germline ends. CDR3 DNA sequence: TGCAGTGCTCTGACAGGATTTTACTATGGCTACACCTTC. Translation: CSALTGFYYGYTF.

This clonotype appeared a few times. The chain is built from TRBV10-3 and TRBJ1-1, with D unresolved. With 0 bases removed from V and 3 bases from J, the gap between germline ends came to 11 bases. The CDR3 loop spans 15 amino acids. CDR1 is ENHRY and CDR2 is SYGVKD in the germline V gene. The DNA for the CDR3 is TGTGCCATCAGTGAGTCGAAGCTGATGCACACTGAAGCTTTCTTT. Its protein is CAISESKLMHTEAFF.

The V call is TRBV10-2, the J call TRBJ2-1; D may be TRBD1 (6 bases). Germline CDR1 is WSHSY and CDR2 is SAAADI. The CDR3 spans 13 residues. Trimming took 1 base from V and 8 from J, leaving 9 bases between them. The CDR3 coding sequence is TGCGCCAGCAGTGAGTTGTGGGGGCATGAGCAGTTCTTC. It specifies CASSELWGHEQFF.

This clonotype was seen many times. CDR3 nucleotide sequence: TGCGCCAGCAGCTTAGGGGACATGAACACTGAAGCTTTCTTT. Protein product: CASSLGDMNTEAFF. The chain employs TRBV5-1 and TRBJ1-1, with a possible D match to TRBD1 (6 bases). From germline, CDR1 is SGHRS and CDR2 YFSETQ. Deletions cut 2 bases from V and 0 bases from J, with 8 bases between. This CDR3 spans 14 amino acids.

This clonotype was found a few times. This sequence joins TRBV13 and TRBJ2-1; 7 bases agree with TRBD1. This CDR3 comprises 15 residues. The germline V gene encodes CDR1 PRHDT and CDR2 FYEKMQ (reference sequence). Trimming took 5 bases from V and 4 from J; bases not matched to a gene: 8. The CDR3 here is CASSERQGDYNEQFF. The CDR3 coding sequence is TGTGCCAGCAGCGAGAGACAGGGAGATTACAATGAGCAGTTCTTC.

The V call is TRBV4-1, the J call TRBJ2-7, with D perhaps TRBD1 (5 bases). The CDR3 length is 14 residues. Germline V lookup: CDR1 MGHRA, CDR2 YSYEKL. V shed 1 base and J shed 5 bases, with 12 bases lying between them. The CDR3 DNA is TGCGCCAGCAGCCAAGCCAGGGTTGGCCACGAGCAGTACTTC. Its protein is CASSQARVGHEQYF.

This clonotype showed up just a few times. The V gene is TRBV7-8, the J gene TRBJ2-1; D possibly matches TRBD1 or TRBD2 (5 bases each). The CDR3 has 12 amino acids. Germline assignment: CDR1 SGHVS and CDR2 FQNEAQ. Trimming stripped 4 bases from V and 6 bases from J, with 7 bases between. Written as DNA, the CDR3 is TGTGCCAGCAGCTGGGACGCCAATGAGCAGTTCTTC. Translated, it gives CASSWDANEQFF.

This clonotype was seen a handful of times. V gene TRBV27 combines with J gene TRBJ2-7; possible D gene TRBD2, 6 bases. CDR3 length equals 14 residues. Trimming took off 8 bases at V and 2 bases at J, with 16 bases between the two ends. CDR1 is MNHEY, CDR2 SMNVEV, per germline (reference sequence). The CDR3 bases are TGTGCCAGCTCACCCGGAGGGCTAGCCTACGAGCAGTACTTC. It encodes CASSPGGLAYEQYF.

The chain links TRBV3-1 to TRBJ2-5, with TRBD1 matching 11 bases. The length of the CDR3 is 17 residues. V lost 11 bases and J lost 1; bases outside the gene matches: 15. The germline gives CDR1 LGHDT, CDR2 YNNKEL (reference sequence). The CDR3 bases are TGTGCCTCCAGCAAACTCCGGACAGGGGGCGCCCAAGAGACCCAGTACTTC. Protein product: CASSKLRTGGAQETQYF.